This paragraph reports one TCR beta chain. This CDR3 is 14 amino acids long. Trimming pared 3 bases from V and 3 bases from J, leaving 9 bases between. Germline CDR1 is SGHRS and CDR2 is YFSETQ. The data stem from a study of blood T cell repertoires in COVID-19. In the authors' methods: The assay estimated nucleated cells by amplifying reference gene primers. Libraries were prepared by immunoSEQ multiplex PCR; TCRdb keeps only in-frame clonotypes and omits some of them. The DNA was the basis for D and trimming; V, J and clone size are from that table. Of 100,000 to 120,000 clones listed, just under 90% are singletons.

The chain joins TRBV5-1 to TRBJ2-2; D is possibly TRBD1 (5 bases). This receptor was obtained from a woman aged 45-59 years with acute or convalescent COVID-19. The specimen sequenced was peripheral blood. CDR3 in amino acids: CASSSSQDTGELFF. CDR3 nucleotide sequence: TGCGCCAGCAGCTCATCACAGGACACCGGGGAGCTGTTTTTT.